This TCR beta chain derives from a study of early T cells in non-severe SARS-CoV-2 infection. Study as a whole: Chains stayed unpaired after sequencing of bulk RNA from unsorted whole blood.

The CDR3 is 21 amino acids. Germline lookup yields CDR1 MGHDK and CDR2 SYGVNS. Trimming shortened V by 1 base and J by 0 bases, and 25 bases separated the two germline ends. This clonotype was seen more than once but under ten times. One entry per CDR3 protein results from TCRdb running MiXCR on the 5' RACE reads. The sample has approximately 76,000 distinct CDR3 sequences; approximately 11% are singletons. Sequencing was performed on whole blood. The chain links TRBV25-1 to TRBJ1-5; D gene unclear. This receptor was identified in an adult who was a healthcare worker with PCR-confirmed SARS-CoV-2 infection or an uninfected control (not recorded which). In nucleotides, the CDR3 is TGTGCCAGCAGTGAATTAAGGAGGTTGGGCCAGGAACTTTATAGCAATCAGCCCCAGCATTTT. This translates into CASSELRRLGQELYSNQPQHF.